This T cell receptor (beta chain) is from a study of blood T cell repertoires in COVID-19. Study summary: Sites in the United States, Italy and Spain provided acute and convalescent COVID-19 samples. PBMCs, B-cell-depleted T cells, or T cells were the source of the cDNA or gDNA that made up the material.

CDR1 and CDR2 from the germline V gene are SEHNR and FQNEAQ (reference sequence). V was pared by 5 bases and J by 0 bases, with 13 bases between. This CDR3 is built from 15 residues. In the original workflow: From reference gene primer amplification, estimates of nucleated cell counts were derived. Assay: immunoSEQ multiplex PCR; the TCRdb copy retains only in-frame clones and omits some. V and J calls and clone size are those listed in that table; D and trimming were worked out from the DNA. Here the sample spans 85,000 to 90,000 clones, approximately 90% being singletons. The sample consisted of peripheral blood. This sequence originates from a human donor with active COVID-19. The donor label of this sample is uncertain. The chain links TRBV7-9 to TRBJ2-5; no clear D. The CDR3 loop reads CASSPTAAHQETQYF. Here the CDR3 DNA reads TGTGCCAGCAGCCCGACCGCGGCTCACCAAGAGACCCAGTACTTC. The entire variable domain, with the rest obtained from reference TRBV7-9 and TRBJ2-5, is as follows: DTGVSQNPRHKITKRGQNVTFRCDPISEHNRLYWYRQTLGQGPEFLTYFQNEAQLEKSRLLSDRFSAERPKGSFSTLEIQRTEQGDSAMYLCASSPTAAHQETQYFGPGTRLLVL.